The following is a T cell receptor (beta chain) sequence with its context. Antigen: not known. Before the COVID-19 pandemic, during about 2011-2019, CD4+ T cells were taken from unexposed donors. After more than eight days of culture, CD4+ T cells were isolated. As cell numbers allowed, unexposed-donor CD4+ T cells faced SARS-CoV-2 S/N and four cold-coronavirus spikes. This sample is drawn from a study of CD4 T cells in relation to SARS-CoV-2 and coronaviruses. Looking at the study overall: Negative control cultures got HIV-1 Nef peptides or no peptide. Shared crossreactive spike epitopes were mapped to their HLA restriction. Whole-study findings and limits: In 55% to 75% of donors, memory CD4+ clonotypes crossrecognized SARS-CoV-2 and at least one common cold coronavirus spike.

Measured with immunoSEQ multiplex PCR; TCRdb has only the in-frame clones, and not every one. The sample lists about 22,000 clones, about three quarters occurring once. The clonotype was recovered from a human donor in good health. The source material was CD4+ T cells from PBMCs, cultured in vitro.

The DNA for the CDR3 is TGTGCCAGCAGTTGGGACCTCTACAATGAGCAGTTCTTC. Residues: CASSWDLYNEQFF. V and J are TRBV6-5 and TRBJ2-1, with D possibly called TRBD1 or TRBD2 (5 bases each). CDR3 length: 13 amino acids. Germline CDR1 MNHEY, CDR2 SVGAGI. V was pared by 4 bases and J by 3 bases, with 7 bases between.